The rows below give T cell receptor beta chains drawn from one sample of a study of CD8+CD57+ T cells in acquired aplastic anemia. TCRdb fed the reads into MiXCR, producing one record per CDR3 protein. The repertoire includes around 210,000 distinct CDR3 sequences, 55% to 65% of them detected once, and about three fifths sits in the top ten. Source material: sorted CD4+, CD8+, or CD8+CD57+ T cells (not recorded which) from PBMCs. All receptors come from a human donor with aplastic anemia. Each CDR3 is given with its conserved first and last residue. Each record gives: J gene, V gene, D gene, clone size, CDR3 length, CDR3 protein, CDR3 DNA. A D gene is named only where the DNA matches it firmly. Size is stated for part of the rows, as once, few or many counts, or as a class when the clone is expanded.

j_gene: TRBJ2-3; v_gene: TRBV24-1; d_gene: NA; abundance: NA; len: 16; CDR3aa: CATSDWGTPSTDTQYF; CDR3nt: TGTGCCACCAGTGATTGGGGGACACCTAGCACAGATACGCAGTATTTT
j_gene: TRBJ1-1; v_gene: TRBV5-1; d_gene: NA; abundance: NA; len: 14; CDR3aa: CASSTGYRDTEAFF; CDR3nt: TGCGCCAGCAGCACCGGTTACAGGGACACTGAAGCTTTCTTT
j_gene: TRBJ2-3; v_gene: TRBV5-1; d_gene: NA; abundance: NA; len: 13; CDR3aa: CASSLRSGDTQYF; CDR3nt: TGCGCCAGCAGCCTTCGGAGTGGAGATACGCAGTATTTT
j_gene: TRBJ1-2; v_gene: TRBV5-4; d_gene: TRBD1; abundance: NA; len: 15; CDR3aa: CASSDQGQGNYGYTF; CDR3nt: TGTGCCAGCAGCGACCAGGGACAGGGGAACTATGGCTACACCTTC
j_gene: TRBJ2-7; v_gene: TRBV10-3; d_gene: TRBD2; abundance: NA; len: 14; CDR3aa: CAIGGGVRAYEQYF; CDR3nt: TGTGCCATCGGGGGGGGGGTCCGGGCCTACGAGCAGTACTTC
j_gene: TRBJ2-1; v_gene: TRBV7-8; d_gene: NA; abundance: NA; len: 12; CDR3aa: CASSPNLLEQFF; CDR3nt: TGTGCCAGCAGCCCGAATTTACTTGAGCAGTTCTTC
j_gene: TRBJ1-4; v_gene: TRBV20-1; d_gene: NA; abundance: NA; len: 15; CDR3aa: CSARETTGRNEKLFF; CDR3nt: TGCAGTGCTAGGGAAACGACAGGCCGAAATGAAAAACTGTTTTTT
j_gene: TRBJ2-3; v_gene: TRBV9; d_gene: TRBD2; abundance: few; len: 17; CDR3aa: CASSATSGGPITDTQYF; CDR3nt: TGTGCCAGCAGCGCCACTAGCGGGGGGCCAATCACAGATACGCAGTATTTT
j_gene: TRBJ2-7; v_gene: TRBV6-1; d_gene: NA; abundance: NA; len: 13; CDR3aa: CASSYQLDYEQYF; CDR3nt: TGTGCCAGCAGTTACCAACTAGACTACGAGCAGTACTTC
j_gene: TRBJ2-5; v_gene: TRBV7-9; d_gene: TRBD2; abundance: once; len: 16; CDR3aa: CASSFDLAGRGETQYF; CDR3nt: TGTGCCAGCAGCTTTGATCTAGCGGGAAGAGGGGAGACCCAGTACTTC
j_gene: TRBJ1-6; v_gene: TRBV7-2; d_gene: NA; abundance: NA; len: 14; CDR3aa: CASSARDTYSPLHF; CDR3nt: TGTGCCAGCAGCGCACGGGACACCTATTCACCCCTCCACTTT
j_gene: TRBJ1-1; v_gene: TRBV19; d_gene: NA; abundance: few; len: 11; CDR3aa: CASKVGTEAFF; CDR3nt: TGTGCCAGTAAAGTTGGCACTGAAGCTTTCTTT
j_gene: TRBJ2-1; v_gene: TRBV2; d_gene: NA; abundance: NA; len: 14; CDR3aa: CASGEVGLSYEQFF; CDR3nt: TGTGCCAGCGGTGAAGTGGGGCTCTCCTATGAGCAGTTCTTC
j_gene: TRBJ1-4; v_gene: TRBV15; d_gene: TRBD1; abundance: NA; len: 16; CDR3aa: CATRQDRGPRGEKLFF; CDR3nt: TGTGCCACCAGACAGGACAGGGGGCCCAGGGGTGAAAAACTGTTTTTT
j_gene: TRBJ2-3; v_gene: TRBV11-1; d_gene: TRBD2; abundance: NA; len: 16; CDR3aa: CASSLGGGANTDTQYF; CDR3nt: TGTGCCAGCAGCTTAGGCGGGGGGGCCAACACAGATACGCAGTATTTT
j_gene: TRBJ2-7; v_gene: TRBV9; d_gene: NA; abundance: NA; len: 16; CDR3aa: CASSVGWSRGSYEQYF; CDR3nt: TGTGCCAGCAGTGTAGGTTGGTCCAGGGGTTCCTACGAGCAGTACTTC
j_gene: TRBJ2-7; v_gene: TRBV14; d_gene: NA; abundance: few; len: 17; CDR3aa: CASSQDELGRTPYEQYF; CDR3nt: TGTGCCAGCAGCCAAGACGAGTTGGGCAGGACGCCTTACGAGCAGTACTTC
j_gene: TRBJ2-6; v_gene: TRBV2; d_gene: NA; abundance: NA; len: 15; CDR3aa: CASGRQYSGANVLTF; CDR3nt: TGTGCCAGCGGGAGACAGTACTCTGGGGCCAACGTCCTGACTTTC
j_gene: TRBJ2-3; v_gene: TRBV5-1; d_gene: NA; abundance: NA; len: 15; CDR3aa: CASSIAGSGTDTQYF; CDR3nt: TGTGCCAGCAGCATCGCTGGTAGCGGCACAGATACGCAGTATTTT
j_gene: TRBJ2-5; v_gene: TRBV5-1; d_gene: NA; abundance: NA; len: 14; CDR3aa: CASSSPTMGDTQYF; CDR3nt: TGTGCCAGCAGCTCGCCTACGATGGGAGATACCCAGTACTTC
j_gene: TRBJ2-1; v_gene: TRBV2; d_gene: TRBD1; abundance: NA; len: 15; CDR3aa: CASSDPGQGLNEQFF; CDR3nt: TGTGCCAGCAGTGACCCGGGACAGGGGTTGAATGAGCAGTTCTTC
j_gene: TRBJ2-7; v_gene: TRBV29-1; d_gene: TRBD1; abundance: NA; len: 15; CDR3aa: CSVEGETGGSYEQYF; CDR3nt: TGCAGCGTTGAGGGAGAGACAGGGGGGTCCTACGAGCAGTACTTC
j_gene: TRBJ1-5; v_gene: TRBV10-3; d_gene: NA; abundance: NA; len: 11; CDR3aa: CALETHQPQHF; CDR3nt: TGTGCCCTCGAAACCCATCAGCCCCAGCATTTT
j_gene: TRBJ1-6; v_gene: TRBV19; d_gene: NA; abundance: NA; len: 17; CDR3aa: CASSQRTTSTWNSPLHF; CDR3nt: TGTGCCAGTAGTCAAAGAACGACCTCCACCTGGAATTCACCCCTCCACTTT
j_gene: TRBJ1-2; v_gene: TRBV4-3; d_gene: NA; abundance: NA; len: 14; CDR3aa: CASSQERGSLGYTF; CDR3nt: TGCGCCAGCAGCCAAGAAAGGGGGTCCCTCGGCTACACCTTC
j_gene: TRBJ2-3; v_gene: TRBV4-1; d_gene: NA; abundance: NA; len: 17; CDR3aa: CASSQDQASVGTDTQYF; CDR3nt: TGCGCCAGCAGCCAAGATCAGGCTAGCGTTGGCACAGATACGCAGTATTTT
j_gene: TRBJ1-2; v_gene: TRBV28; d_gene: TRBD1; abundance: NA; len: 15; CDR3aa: CASSGTGTGHYGYTF; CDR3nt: TGTGCCAGCAGTGGGACCGGGACAGGTCATTATGGCTACACCTTC
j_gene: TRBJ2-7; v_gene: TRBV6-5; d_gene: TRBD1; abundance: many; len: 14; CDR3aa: CASSYRTGVYEQYF; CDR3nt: TGTGCCAGCAGTTACCGGACAGGGGTCTACGAGCAGTACTTC
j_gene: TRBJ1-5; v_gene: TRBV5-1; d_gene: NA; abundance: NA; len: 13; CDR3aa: CASSLETGQPQHF; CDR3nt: TGCGCCAGCAGCTTGGAAACCGGGCAGCCCCAGCATTTT
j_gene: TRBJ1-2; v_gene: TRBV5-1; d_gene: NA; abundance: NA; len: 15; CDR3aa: CASSPGLAPHYGYTF; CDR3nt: TGCGCCAGCAGCCCGGGACTTGCGCCCCACTATGGCTACACCTTC
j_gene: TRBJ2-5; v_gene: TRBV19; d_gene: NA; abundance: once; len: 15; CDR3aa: CASNTEGGGRETQYF; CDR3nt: TGTGCCAGCAACACAGAGGGGGGGGGCAGAGAGACCCAGTACTTC
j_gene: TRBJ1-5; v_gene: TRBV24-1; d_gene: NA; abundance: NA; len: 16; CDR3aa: CATSVGPWGLGQPQHF; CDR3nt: TGTGCCACCAGTGTGGGCCCTTGGGGGCTTGGTCAGCCCCAGCATTTT
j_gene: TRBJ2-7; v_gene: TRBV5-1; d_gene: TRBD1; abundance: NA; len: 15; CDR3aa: CASSQVGQGSTEQYF; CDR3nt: TGTGCCAGCAGCCAAGTCGGACAGGGTAGTACCGAGCAGTACTTC
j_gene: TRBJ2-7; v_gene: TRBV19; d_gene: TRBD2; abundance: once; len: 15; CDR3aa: CASSRTGLAGLEQYF; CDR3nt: TGTGCCAGTAGTCGTACGGGACTAGCGGGGCTGGAGCAGTACTTC
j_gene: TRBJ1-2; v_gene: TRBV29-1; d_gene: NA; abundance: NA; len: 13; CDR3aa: CSVTDGRNYGYTF; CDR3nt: TGCAGCGTTACGGACGGACGTAACTATGGCTACACCTTC
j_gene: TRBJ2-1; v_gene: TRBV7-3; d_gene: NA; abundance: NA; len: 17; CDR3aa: CASSLSGTSSSYNEQFF; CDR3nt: TGTGCCAGCAGTTTATCTGGGACAAGTAGCTCCTACAATGAGCAGTTCTTC
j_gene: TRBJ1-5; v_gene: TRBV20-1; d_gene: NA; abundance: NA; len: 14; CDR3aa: CSARDPEGGVYEHF; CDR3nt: TGCAGTGCTAGAGATCCCGAAGGGGGAGTCTACGAGCATTTT
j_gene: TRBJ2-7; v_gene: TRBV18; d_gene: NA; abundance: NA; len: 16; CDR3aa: CASSGPKAQGSREQYF; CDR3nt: TGTGCCAGCTCGGGACCAAAGGCACAGGGATCTCGCGAGCAGTACTTC
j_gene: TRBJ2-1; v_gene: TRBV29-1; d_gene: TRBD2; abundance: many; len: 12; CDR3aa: CSVSGGVNEQFF; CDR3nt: TGCAGCGTCAGCGGGGGGGTCAATGAGCAGTTCTTC
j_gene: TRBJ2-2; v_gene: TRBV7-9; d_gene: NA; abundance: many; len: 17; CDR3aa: CASSLGGRSGHTGELFF; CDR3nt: TGTGCCAGCAGCTTAGGTGGTAGGTCAGGCCACACCGGGGAGCTGTTTTTT
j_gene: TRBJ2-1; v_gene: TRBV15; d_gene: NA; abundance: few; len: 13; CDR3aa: CATSRDYYNEQFF; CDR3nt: TGTGCCACCAGCAGAGACTACTACAATGAGCAGTTCTTC
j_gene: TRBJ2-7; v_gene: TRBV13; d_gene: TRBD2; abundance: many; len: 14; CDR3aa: CASSLGLAGGLSNF; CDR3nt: TGTGCCAGCAGCTTAGGACTAGCGGGGGGCCTGTCCAACTTC
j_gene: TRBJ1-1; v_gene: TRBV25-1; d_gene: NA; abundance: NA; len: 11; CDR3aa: CASRKSGEAFF; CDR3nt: TGTGCCAGCAGAAAGTCAGGGGAAGCTTTCTTT
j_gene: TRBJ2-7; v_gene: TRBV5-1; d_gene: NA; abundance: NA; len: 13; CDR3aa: CASSYEQGSEQYF; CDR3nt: TGCGCCAGCAGCTATGAACAGGGTTCCGAGCAGTACTTC
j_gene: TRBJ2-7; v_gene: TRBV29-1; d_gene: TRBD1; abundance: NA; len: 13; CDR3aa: CSVGQGDAYEQYF; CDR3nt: TGCAGCGTCGGACAGGGAGATGCCTACGAGCAGTACTTC
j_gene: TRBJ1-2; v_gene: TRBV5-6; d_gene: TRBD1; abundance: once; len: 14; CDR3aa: CASSGGTGPYGYTF; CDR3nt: TGTGCCAGCAGCGGAGGGACAGGCCCTTATGGCTACACCTTC
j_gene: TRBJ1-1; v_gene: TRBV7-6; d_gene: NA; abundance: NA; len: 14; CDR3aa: CASSLLGGDTEAFF; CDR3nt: TGTGCCAGCAGCCTCCTTGGGGGGGACACTGAAGCTTTCTTC
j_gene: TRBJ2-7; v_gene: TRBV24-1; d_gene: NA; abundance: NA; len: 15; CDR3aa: CASSLGAGDPYEQYF; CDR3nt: TGTGCCAGCAGCTTAGGGGCTGGGGACCCCTACGAGCAGTACTTC
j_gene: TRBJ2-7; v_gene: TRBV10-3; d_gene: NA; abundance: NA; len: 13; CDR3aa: CAISESVSRGQYF; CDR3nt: TGTGCCATCAGTGAGTCTGTTTCCCGAGGACAGTACTTC
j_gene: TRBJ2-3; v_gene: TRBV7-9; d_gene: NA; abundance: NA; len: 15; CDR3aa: CASSLGRTTKDTQYF; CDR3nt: TGTGCCAGCAGCTTAGGTCGGACCACCAAAGATACGCAGTATTTT